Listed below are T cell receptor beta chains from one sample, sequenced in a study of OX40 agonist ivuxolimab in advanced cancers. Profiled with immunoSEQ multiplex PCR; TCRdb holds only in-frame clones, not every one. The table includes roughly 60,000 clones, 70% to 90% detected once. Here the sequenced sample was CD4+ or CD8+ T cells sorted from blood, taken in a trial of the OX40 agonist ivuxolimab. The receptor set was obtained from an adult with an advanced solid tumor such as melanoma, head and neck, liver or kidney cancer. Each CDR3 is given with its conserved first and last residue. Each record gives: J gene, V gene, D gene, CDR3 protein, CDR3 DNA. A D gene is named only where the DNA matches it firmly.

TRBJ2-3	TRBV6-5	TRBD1	CASSYQGGLDTQYF	TGTGCCAGCAGTTACCAAGGGGGCTTAGATACGCAGTATTTT
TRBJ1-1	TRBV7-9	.	CASSLRPSEAFF	TGTGCCAGCAGCCTTCGGCCCTCTGAAGCTTTCTTT
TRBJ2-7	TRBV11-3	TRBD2	CASSSGGRVDGTRYEQYF	TGTGCCAGCAGCTCGGGGGGAAGGGTTGACGGGACCCGCTACGAGCAGTACTTC
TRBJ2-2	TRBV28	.	CASIANTGELFF	TGTGCCAGCATCGCGAACACCGGGGAGCTGTTTTTT
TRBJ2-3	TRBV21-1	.	CASSERDRVWPPDTQYF	TGTGCCAGCAGCGAACGGGACAGGGTTTGGCCCCCGGATACGCAGTATTTT
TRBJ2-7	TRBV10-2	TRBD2	CASTGLALLGRNEQYF	TGCGCCTCAACTGGGTTGGCCCTTCTCGGGAGGAACGAGCAGTACTTC
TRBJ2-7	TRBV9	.	CASSVSWTEAYEQYF	TGTGCCAGCAGCGTATCGTGGACGGAAGCCTACGAGCAGTACTTC
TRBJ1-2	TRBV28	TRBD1	CASSSGQGGNGYTF	TGTGCCAGCAGCTCAGGACAGGGAGGGAATGGCTACACCTTC
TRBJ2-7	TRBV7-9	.	CASSEMRPPVDEQYF	TGTGCCAGCTCTGAGATGAGACCGCCAGTGGACGAGCAGTACTTC
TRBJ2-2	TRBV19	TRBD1	CASSVQGAGELFF	TGTGCCAGTAGTGTACAGGGGGCCGGGGAGCTGTTTTTT